This is a list of T cell receptor beta chains from one sample in a study of blood T cell repertoires in COVID-19. Sequencing used immunoSEQ multiplex PCR; TCRdb keeps in-frame clones, though not all of them. The sample lists around 250,000 clones, around nine tenths occurring once. Sequencing was done on a sample of peripheral blood. These TCRs come from a woman aged 40-49 years who had recovered from COVID-19. The CDR3 runs from the conserved cysteine through the conserved F or W. The D gene is left open where the match is weak. Some rows have no size entry. The others give once, few or many, or a class for an expanded clone.

NA | TRBJ2-7 | NA | TRBV7-8 | CASSLVGRVASYEQYF | TGTGCCAGCAGCTTAGTCGGCAGGGTCGCGTCCTACGAGCAGTACTTC
NA | TRBJ2-1 | TRBD1 | TRBV7-6 | CASSKIRDRDYNEQFF | TGTGCCAGCAGCAAAATCCGGGACAGGGACTACAATGAGCAGTTCTTC
NA | TRBJ2-2 | TRBD2 | TRBV5-6 | CASSLFFSASGERAGELFF | TGTGCCAGCAGCTTGTTTTTCTCAGCTAGCGGGGAAAGGGCCGGGGAGCTGTTTTTT
NA | TRBJ2-1 | TRBD2 | TRBV20-1 | CSASRTSGPINEQFF | TGCAGTGCTAGTAGGACTAGCGGACCCATCAATGAGCAGTTCTTC
NA | TRBJ1-4 | TRBD1 | TRBV15 | CATSEGGLQGLILGLFF | TGTGCCACCAGCGAAGGGGGCCTACAGGGTCTGATCCTGGGACTGTTTTTT
NA | TRBJ2-4 | NA | TRBV10-3 | CAIPRVAGVGIQYF | TGTGCCATCCCCCGAGTGGCAGGGGTGGGCATTCAGTACTTC
NA | TRBJ1-5 | NA | TRBV30 | CAWSVGGNQPQHF | TGTGCCTGGAGTGTAGGAGGCAATCAGCCCCAGCATTTT
NA | TRBJ2-3 | TRBD2 | TRBV4-2 | CASSQQSGGNTDTQYF | TGTGCCAGCAGCCAACAATCCGGGGGGAACACAGATACGCAGTATTTT
NA | TRBJ1-4 | NA | TRBV6-5 | CASSMGAFNEKLFF | TGTGCCAGCAGCATGGGGGCATTTAATGAAAAACTGTTTTTT
NA | TRBJ2-7 | NA | TRBV18 | CASSPPASTYEQYF | TGTGCCAGCTCACCACCGGCCTCGACCTACGAGCAGTACTTC
NA | TRBJ1-4 | NA | TRBV9 | CASSPRGGGGEEKLFF | TGTGCCAGCAGCCCCCGGGGCGGTGGGGGCGAGGAAAAACTGTTTTTT
NA | TRBJ1-4 | TRBD1 | TRBV5-4 | CASSLAGGQGSEKLFF | TGTGCCAGCAGCTTGGCGGGTGGACAGGGAAGTGAAAAACTGTTTTTT
once | TRBJ1-3 | NA | TRBV5-1 | CASSPDRPNSGNTIYF | TGCGCCAGCAGCCCTGACAGGCCTAACTCTGGAAACACCATATATTTT
NA | TRBJ2-4 | TRBD1 | TRBV5-8 | CASSYRDRVPVQYF | TGTGCCAGCAGCTACCGGGACAGGGTCCCGGTCCAGTACTTC
NA | TRBJ1-2 | NA | TRBV5-4 | CASSLGGRDTTNYGYTF | TGTGCCAGCAGCTTGGGGGGCCGGGACACAACTAACTATGGCTACACCTTC
NA | TRBJ2-3 | TRBD1 | TRBV27 | CASSTDRADTQYF | TGTGCCAGCAGTACGGACAGGGCAGATACGCAGTATTTT
NA | TRBJ2-1 | TRBD2 | TRBV9 | CASSEGLAGNGNNEQFF | TGTGCCAGCAGCGAGGGACTAGCGGGAAATGGAAACAATGAGCAGTTCTTC
NA | TRBJ2-7 | TRBD2 | TRBV3-1/TRBV3-2 | CASSQTAGGPYEQYF | TGTGCCAGCAGCCAGACAGCGGGAGGGCCCTACGAGCAGTACTTC
once | TRBJ2-1 | NA | TRBV21-1 | CASSKVEQQGGQASWDYNEQFF | TGTGCCAGCAGCAAAGTTGAGCAGCAGGGGGGTCAGGCGAGTTGGGATTACAATGAGCAGTTCTTC
NA | TRBJ2-7 | TRBD2 | TRBV7-8 | CASSAGTTYEQYF | TGTGCCAGCAGCGCTGGGACTACCTACGAGCAGTACTTC
NA | TRBJ2-1 | NA | TRBV3-1/TRBV3-2 | CASSQSSVEQFF | TGTGCCAGCAGCCAATCAAGCGTGGAGCAGTTCTTC
once | TRBJ1-4 | NA | TRBV15 | CATSRDLAEEKLFF | TGTGCCACCAGCAGAGATCTGGCGGAGGAAAAACTGTTTTTT
NA | TRBJ2-7 | TRBD1 | TRBV6-2/TRBV6-3 | CASSATGTGYYEQYF | TGTGCCAGCAGTGCAACCGGGACAGGGTACTACGAGCAGTACTTC
NA | TRBJ2-1 | NA | TRBV7-2 | CANLRLDANEQFF | TGTGCCAACCTTAGACTAGACGCCAATGAGCAGTTCTTC
once | TRBJ2-3 | TRBD2 | TRBV3-1/TRBV3-2 | CASSQTQRGNTDTQYF | TGTGCCAGCAGCCAAACCCAGCGGGGGAACACAGATACGCAGTATTTT
NA | TRBJ2-2 | NA | TRBV4-2 | CASSRGQSNTGELFF | TGTGCCAGCAGCCGGGGACAATCGAACACCGGGGAGCTGTTTTTT
NA | TRBJ2-5 | TRBD1 | TRBV7-2 | CASSARTGQETQYF | TGTGCCAGCAGCGCCCGGACAGGGCAAGAGACCCAGTACTTC
NA | TRBJ2-7 | NA | TRBV5-6 | CASSEKHSDSSYEQYF | TGTGCCAGCAGCGAAAAACACTCCGACAGCTCCTACGAGCAGTACTTC
NA | TRBJ2-3 | TRBD2 | TRBV2 | CASRRLAGSTDTQYF | TGTGCCAGCAGGAGACTAGCGGGAAGCACAGATACGCAGTATTTT
NA | TRBJ1-1 | NA | TRBV7-2 | CASSLYGGGGTEAFF | TGTGCCAGCAGCTTATACGGGGGGGGAGGCACTGAAGCTTTCTTT
NA | TRBJ1-2 | NA | TRBV30 | CAWSSGNYGYTF | TGTGCCTGGAGTTCGGGGAACTATGGCTACACCTTC
NA | TRBJ1-1 | NA | TRBV5-1 | CASSLATGGNTEAFF | TGCGCCAGCAGCTTGGCCACAGGCGGTAACACTGAAGCTTTCTTT
NA | TRBJ2-1 | NA | TRBV4-1 | CASSQGGLASYNEQFF | TGCGCCAGCAGCCAAGGAGGGCTAGCGTCCTACAATGAGCAGTTCTTC
NA | TRBJ2-7 | TRBD2 | TRBV6-1 | CASSDILRETDEQYF | TGTGCCAGCAGTGATATCTTGCGGGAGACTGACGAGCAGTACTTC
NA | TRBJ1-1 | NA | TRBV4-1 | CASSSLPGGMNTEAFF | TGCGCCAGCAGTTCCCTCCCGGGGGGCATGAACACTGAAGCTTTCTTT
NA | TRBJ2-1 | TRBD2 | TRBV7-3 | CASSQYGGTSGRANHNEQFF | TGTGCCAGCAGCCAATACGGCGGGACTAGCGGGAGGGCCAACCACAATGAGCAGTTCTTC
once | TRBJ1-3 | TRBD1 | TRBV30 | CAWDRAAGNTIYF | TGTGCCTGGGACAGGGCCGCTGGAAACACCATATATTTT
NA | TRBJ1-1 | NA | TRBV30 | CAWGRSNEAFF | TGTGCCTGGGGGAGAAGTAATGAAGCTTTCTTT
NA | TRBJ2-2 | NA | TRBV7-8 | CASSPTYGELFF | TGTGCCAGCAGCCCCACTTACGGGGAGCTGTTTTTT
once | TRBJ2-2 | NA | TRBV2 | CASSLRGLENTGELFF | TGTGCCAGCAGTCTTCGGGGGTTAGAGAACACCGGGGAGCTGTTTTTT
NA | TRBJ2-3 | NA | TRBV3-1/TRBV3-2 | CASSQGVQQGRGDTQYF | TGTGCCAGCAGCCAAGGAGTCCAACAGGGGCGGGGAGATACGCAGTATTTT
NA | TRBJ2-1 | TRBD2 | TRBV15 | CATSRDLEASGRVNEQFF | TGTGCCACCAGCAGAGATCTGGAGGCTAGCGGGAGAGTCAATGAGCAGTTCTTC